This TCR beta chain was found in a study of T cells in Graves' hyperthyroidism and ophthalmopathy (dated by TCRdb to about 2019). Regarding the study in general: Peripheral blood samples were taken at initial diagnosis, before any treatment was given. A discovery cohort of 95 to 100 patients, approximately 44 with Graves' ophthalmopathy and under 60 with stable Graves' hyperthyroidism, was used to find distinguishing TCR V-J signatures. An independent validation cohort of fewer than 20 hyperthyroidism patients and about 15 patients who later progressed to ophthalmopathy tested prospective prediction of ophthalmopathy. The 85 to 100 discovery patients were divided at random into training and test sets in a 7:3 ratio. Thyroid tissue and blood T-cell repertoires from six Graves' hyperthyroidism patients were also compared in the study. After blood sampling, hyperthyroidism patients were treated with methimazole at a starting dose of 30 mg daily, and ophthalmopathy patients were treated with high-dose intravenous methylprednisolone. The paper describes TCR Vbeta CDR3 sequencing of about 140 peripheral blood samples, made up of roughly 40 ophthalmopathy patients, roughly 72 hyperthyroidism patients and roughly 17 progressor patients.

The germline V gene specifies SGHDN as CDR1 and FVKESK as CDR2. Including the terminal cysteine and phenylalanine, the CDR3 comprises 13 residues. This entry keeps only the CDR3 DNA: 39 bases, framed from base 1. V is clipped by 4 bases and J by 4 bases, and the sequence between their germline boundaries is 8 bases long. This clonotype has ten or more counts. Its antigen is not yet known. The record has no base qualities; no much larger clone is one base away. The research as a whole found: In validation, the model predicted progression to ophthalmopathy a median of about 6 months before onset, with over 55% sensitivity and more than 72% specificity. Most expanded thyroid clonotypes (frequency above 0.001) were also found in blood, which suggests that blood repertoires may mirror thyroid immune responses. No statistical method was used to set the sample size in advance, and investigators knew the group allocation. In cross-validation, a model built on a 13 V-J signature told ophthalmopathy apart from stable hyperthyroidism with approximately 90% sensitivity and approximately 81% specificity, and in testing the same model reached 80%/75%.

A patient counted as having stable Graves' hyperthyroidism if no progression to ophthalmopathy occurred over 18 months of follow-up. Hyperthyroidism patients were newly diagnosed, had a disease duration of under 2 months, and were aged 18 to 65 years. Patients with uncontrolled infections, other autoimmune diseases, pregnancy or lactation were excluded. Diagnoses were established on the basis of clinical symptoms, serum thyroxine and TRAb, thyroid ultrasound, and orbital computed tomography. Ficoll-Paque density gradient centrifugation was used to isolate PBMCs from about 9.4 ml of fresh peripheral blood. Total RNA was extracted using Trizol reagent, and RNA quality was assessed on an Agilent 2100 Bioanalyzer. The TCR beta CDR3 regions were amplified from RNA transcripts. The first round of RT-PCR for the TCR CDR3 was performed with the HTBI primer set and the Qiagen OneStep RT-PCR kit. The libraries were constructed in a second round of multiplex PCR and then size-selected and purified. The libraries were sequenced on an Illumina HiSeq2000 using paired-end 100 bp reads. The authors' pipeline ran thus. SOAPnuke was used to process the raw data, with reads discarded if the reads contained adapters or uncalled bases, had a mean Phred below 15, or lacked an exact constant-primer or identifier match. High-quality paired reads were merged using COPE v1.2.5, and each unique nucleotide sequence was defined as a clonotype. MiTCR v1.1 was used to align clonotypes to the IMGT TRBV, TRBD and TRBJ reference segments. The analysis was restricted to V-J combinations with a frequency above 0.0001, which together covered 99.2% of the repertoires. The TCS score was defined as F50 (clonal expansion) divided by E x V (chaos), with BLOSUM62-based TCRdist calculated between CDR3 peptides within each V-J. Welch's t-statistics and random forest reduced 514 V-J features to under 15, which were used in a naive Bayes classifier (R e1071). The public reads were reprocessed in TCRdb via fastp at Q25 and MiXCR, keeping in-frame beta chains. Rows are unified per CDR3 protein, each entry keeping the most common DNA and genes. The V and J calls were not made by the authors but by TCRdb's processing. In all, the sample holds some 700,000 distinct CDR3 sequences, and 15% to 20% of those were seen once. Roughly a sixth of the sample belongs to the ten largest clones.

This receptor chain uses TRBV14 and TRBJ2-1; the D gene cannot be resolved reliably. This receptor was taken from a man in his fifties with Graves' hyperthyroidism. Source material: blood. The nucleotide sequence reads TGTGCCAGCAGCCTCTCTGAATACAATGAGCAGTTCTTC. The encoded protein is CASSLSEYNEQFF.